This T cell receptor beta chain was sequenced for a study of blood T cell repertoires in COVID-19. Sequenced by immunoSEQ multiplex PCR; TCRdb stores in-frame clones only, minus some. The data contain roughly 170,000 clones, approximately 84% of them singletons. The CDR3 is 11 residues long. V lost 6 bases to trimming and J lost 6 bases, with 5 bases between them. Sequenced input: peripheral blood. The chain uses TRBV12-3 or TRBV12-4 and TRBJ2-2; no definite D call. This TCR came from a human donor in a cohort sampled during active COVID-19. The CDR3 reads CASSAPGELFF. In DNA, the CDR3 is TGTGCCAGCAGCGCGCCCGGGGAGCTGTTTTTT.